The clone carrying this T cell receptor (beta chain) has ten or more counts. The antigen is undetermined. Using immunoSEQ multiplex PCR, the repertoire was profiled, and TCRdb retains in-frame clones only, with some absent. The sample has 70,000 to 90,000 clones; 85% are singletons. The record originates from a study of PD-L1 blockade in urothelial cancer. For the study at large: Atezolizumab therapy began for patients in 2014, dosed at 1,200 mg intravenously every 3 weeks. Patients previously received 0 to 3 chemotherapy regimens.

The time point here: pretreatment peripheral blood. Study observations and caveats: At the 3-week point, tumor-associated blood clones expanded more in durable-benefit patients.

The clonotype was recovered from a man in his sixties with urothelial cancer. Sequencing used PBMCs, obtained around atezolizumab (anti-PD-L1) treatment.

CDR3 region: CASKRDRPYGYTF. The CDR3, as DNA: TGTGCCAGCAAAAGGGACAGGCCCTATGGCTACACCTTC. The J gene is TRBJ1-2, the V gene TRBV6-5, with 8 bases that match TRBD1. Trimming removed 7 bases from V and 4 bases from J; junction bases left unmatched: 5. Germline V gene data show CDR1 as MNHEY and CDR2 as SVGAGI. The CDR3 extends over 13 amino acids.